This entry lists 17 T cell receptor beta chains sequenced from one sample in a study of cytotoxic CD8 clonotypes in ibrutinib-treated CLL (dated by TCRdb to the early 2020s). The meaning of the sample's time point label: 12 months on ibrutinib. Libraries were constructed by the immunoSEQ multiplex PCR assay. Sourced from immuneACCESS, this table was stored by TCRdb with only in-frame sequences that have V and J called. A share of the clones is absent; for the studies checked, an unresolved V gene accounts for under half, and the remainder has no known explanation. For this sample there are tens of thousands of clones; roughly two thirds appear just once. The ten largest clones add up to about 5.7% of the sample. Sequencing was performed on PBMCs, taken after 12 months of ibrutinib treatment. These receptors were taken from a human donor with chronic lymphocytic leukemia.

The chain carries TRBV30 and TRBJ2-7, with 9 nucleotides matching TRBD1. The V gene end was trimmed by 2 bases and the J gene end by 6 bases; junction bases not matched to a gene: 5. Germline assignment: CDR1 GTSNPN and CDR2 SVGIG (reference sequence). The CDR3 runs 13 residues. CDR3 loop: CAWSTGGPIEQYF. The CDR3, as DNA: TGTGCCTGGAGTACAGGGGGCCCAATCGAGCAGTACTTC.

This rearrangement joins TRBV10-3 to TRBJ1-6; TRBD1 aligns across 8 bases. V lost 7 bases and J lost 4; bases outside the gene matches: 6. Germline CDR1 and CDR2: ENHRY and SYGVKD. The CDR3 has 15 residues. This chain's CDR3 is CAIKDRDSYNSPLHF. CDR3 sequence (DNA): TGTGCCATCAAGGACAGGGATTCGTATAATTCACCCCTCCACTTT.

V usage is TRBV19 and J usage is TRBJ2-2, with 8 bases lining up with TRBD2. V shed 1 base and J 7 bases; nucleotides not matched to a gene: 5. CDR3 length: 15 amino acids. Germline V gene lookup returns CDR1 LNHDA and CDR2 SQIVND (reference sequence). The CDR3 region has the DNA TGTGCCAGTAGTATAGCGGGGGGGCTTGTCGGGGAGCTGTTTTTT. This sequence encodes CASSIAGGLVGELFF.

The CDR3 region is CSVVTGTLNTEAFF. The CDR3 region has the DNA TGCAGCGTTGTTACAGGGACCCTGAACACTGAAGCTTTCTTT. The chain joins TRBV29-1 to TRBJ1-1; D is perhaps TRBD1 (6 bases). The CDR3 is 14 residues long. The ends were cut back, 4 bases at V and 0 bases at J, with 12 bases in the middle. Germline V CDR1 and CDR2: SQVTM, ANQGSEA.

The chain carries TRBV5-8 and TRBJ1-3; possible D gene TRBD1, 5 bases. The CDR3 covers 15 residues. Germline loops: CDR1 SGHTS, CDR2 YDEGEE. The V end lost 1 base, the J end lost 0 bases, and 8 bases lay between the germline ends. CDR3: CASSLYRSSGNTIYF. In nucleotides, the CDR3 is TGTGCCAGCAGCTTGTACAGGAGCTCTGGAAACACCATATATTTT.

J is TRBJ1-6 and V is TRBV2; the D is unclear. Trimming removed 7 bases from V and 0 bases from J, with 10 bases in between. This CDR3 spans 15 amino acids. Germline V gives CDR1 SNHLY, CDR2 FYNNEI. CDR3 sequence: CASIEGSSYNSPLHF. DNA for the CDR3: TGTGCCAGCATCGAAGGAAGCTCCTATAATTCACCCCTCCACTTT.

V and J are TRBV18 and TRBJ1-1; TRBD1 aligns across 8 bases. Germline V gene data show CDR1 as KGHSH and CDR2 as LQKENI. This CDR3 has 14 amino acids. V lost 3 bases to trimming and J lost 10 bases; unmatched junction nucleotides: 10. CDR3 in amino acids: CASSPSGGNRLAFF. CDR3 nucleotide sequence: TGTGCCAGCTCACCCTCAGGGGGCAACAGGCTAGCTTTCTTT.

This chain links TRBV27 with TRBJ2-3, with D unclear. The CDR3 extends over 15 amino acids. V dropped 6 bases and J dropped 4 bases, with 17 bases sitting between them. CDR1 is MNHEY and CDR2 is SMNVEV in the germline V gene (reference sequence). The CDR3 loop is CASSPRVVYADTQYF. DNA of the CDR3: TGTGCCAGCAGCCCACGGGTAGTATATGCAGATACGCAGTATTTT.

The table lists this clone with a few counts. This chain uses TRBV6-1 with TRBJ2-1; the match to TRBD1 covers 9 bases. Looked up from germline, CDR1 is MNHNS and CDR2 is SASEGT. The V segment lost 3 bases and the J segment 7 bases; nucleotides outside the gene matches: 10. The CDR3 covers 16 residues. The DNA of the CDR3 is TGTGCCAGCAGTGATGTAGGACAGGGGTCGAGGAATGAGCAGTTCTTC. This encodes CASSDVGQGSRNEQFF.

This CDR3 reads CAQHDGGYGYTF. Here the CDR3 DNA reads TGTGCCCAACATGACGGGGGCTATGGCTACACCTTC. The chain has TRBV28 and TRBJ1-2, with D maybe TRBD1 (5 bases). The CDR3 spans 12 residues. Per germline, CDR1 MDHEN and CDR2 SYDVKM. V gave up 11 bases and J gave up 4 bases, with 14 bases separating them.

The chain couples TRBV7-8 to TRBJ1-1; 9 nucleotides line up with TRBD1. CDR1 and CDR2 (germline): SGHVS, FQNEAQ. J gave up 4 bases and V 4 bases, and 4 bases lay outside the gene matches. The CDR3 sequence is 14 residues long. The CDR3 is CASSSSTGGTEAFF. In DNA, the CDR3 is TGTGCCAGCAGCTCGTCGACAGGGGGCACTGAAGCTTTCTTT.

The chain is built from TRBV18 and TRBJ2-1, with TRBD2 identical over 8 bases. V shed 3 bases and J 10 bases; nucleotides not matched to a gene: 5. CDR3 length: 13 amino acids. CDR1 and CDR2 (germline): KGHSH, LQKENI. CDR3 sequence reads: CASSPTAGEEQFF. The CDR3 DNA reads TGTGCCAGCTCACCTACAGCGGGGGAGGAGCAGTTCTTC.

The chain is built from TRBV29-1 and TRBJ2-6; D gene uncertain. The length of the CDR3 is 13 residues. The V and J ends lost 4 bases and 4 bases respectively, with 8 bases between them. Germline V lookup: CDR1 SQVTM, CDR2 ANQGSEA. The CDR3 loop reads CSVAISGANVLTF. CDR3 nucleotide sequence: TGCAGCGTTGCAATTTCGGGGGCCAACGTCCTGACTTTC.

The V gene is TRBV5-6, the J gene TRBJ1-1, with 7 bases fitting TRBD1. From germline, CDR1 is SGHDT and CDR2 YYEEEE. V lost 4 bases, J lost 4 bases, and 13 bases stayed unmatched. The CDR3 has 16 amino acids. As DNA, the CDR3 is TGTGCCAGCAGCCTAACTGGAGGGGGCTGGCGCACTGAAGCTTTCTTT. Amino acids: CASSLTGGGWRTEAFF.

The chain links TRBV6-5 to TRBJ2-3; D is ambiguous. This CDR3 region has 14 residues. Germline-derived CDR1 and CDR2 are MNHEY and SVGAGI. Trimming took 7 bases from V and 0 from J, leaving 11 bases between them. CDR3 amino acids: CASKAATSTDTQYF. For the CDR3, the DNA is TGTGCCAGCAAGGCTGCTACTAGCACAGATACGCAGTATTTT.

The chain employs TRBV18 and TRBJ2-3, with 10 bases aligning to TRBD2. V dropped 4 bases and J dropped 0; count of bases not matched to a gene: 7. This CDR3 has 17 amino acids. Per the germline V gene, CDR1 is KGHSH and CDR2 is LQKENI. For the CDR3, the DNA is TGTGCCAGCTCACGAAAGCGGGGGGGAACTAGCACAGATACGCAGTATTTT. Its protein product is CASSRKRGGTSTDTQYF.

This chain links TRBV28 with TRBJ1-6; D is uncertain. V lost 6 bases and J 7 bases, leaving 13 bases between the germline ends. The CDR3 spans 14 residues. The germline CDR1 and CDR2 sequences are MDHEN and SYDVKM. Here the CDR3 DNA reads TGTGCCAGCAGCCCTGCCCCGGGAAATTCACCCCTCCACTTT. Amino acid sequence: CASSPAPGNSPLHF.